The 14 T cell receptor beta chains listed next were all sequenced from one sample in a study of persistence of HIV-infected CD4 T cells. This was the immunoSEQ version 4 assay in survey mode. Data came from immunoSEQ multiplex PCR; TCRdb stores just in-frame clones and leaves some out. Of under 35,000 clones listed, roughly 70% are singletons. Overlapping HIV-1 Gag 15-mer peptides at around 0.91 ug per peptide per mL were used. Sorting selected CD4+ T cells upregulating both CD40 ligand and CD69. No antigen has been assigned to these receptors. The material sequenced was CD4+ T cells sorted from PBMCs after roughly 18-hour stimulation, taken from a patient who received antiretroviral therapy. These receptors were obtained from an adult man with HIV who was CMV-seropositive.

This chain links TRBV28 with TRBJ1-5, with D hard to call. The CDR3 runs to 12 residues. Germline V lookup: CDR1 MDHEN, CDR2 SYDVKM. With 6 bases removed from V and 6 bases from J, the gap between germline ends came to 9 bases. In DNA form, the CDR3 reads TGTGCCAGCAGCCGAAACCGTCAGCCCCAGCATTTT. Translated, it gives CASSRNRQPQHF.

This clone has only one observation. The chain employs TRBV27 and TRBJ1-2; TRBD1 is a possible D gene (5 bases). Germline V CDR1 and CDR2: MNHEY, SMNVEV (reference sequence). The CDR3 runs 12 residues. V shed 8 bases and J shed 4 bases, with 11 bases lying between them. The CDR3 reads CASSRGGYGYTF. In DNA, the CDR3 is TGTGCCAGCTCCCGGGGCGGCTATGGCTACACCTTC.

This clone appeared once. V usage is TRBV5-4 and J usage is TRBJ1-2; a weak D match, TRBD1 (5 bases). The CDR3 runs to 15 residues. Per the germline V gene, CDR1 is SGHNT and CDR2 is YYREEE (reference sequence). The germline V and J ends were trimmed by 1 base and 8 bases, with 18 bases remaining between them. The CDR3 loop reads CASSLSSGVRGGYTF. CDR3 DNA sequence: TGTGCCAGCAGCTTGTCTTCGGGGGTAAGGGGCGGCTACACCTTC.

The chain joins TRBV19 to TRBJ2-1; perhaps TRBD1 as D (6 bases). V gave up 5 bases and J gave up 5 bases, with 13 bases separating them. In germline, CDR1 is LNHDA, CDR2 SQIVND (reference sequence). The CDR3 runs to 14 residues. CDR3 sequence reads: CASSGQFQNNEQFF. The CDR3 region has the DNA TGTGCCAGTAGTGGACAGTTTCAAAACAATGAGCAGTTCTTC.

J is TRBJ2-4 and V is TRBV12-5; 7 bases are a match to TRBD1. The CDR3 runs 13 residues. Looked up from germline, CDR1 is LGHNT and CDR2 is FRNRAP. The V segment lost 6 bases and the J segment 6 bases; nucleotides outside the gene matches: 5. CDR3 sequence (DNA): TGTGCTAGTGGCCTGACAGGGATAAACATTCAGTACTTC. It specifies CASGLTGINIQYF.

The chain uses TRBV5-1 and TRBJ2-7, with 15 bases lining up with TRBD2. J gave up 5 bases and V 4 bases, and 4 bases lay outside the gene matches. Germline V gene data show CDR1 as SGHRS and CDR2 as YFSETQ. The CDR3 is made up of 15 amino acids. Written as DNA, the CDR3 is TGCGCCAGCAGCGGCGGACTAGCGGGGGGGAACGAGCAGTACTTC. This gives the protein CASSGGLAGGNEQYF.

This sequence joins TRBV4-2 and TRBJ2-7; D unclear. The germline V gene encodes CDR1 LGHNA and CDR2 YNFKEQ. The length of the CDR3 is 15 residues. Trimming left V 0 bases short and J 6 bases short, with 15 bases between. This CDR3 is CASSQDTNPPGEQYF. The CDR3, as DNA: TGTGCCAGCAGCCAAGACACGAACCCTCCGGGCGAGCAGTACTTC.

The V and J genes are TRBV3-1 (or the pseudogene TRBV3-2) and TRBJ1-2; no definite D call. Germline CDR1 reads LGHDT; CDR2 reads YNNKEL (reference sequence). The CDR3 loop spans 11 amino acids. Between the trimmed V and J ends, which lost 3 bases and 10 bases, there was a span of 9 bases. CDR3 sequence: CASSQAASYTF. The CDR3 DNA is TGTGCCAGCAGCCAGGCTGCTTCCTACACCTTC.

A note on this clone: Other DNA variants within this sample encode the same CDR3. The chain employs TRBV27 and TRBJ1-2, with TRBD1 as a possible D gene (5 bases). The germline CDR1 and CDR2 sequences are MNHEY and SMNVEV (reference sequence). With 5 bases removed from V and 8 bases from J, the gap between germline ends came to 12 bases. This CDR3 is 12 amino acids long. DNA for the CDR3: TGTGCCAGCAGTCCAACCTGGGGCGGCTACACCTTC. Residues: CASSPTWGGYTF.

The chain joins TRBV30 to TRBJ1-5; 8 bases map to TRBD1. With 7 bases clipped from V and 4 bases from J, the junction kept 6 bases outside the gene matches. The CDR3 extends over 13 amino acids. Germline V gives CDR1 GTSNPN, CDR2 SVGIG (reference sequence). The CDR3 loop reads CAYTTGVNQPQHF. CDR3 coding DNA: TGTGCCTACACGACAGGGGTAAATCAGCCCCAGCATTTT.

This chain uses TRBV28 with TRBJ2-4; D remains ambiguous. Germline V CDR1 and CDR2: MDHEN, SYDVKM. V was clipped by 4 bases and J by 4 bases, with 14 bases between them. The CDR3 is made up of 15 amino acids. CDR3 sequence: CASSSHMRLKNIQYF. CDR3 nucleotide sequence: TGTGCCAGCAGTTCCCACATGAGGTTAAAAAACATTCAGTACTTC.

This chain uses TRBV7-2 with TRBJ1-6; the match to TRBD1 covers 9 bases. The germline V gene has CDR1 SGHTA and CDR2 FQGNSA. V was pared by 2 bases and J by 7 bases, with 3 bases of the junction left unmatched. The CDR3 is 15 residues long. CDR3 sequence: CASSLRTGVNSPLHF. The DNA for the CDR3 is TGTGCCAGCAGCTTAAGGACAGGGGTAAATTCACCCCTCCACTTT.

The rearrangement uses TRBV5-1 and TRBJ2-2, with 9 bases matching TRBD1. The CDR3 runs to 15 residues. The germline V gene encodes CDR1 SGHRS and CDR2 YFSETQ. J was trimmed by 5 bases and V by 2 bases; bases with no gene match: 4. The CDR3 is CASSFGDRATGELFF. DNA for the CDR3: TGCGCCAGCAGCTTCGGGGACAGGGCTACCGGGGAGCTGTTTTTT.

The chain couples TRBV6-6 to TRBJ1-2, with TRBD1 identical over 7 bases. This CDR3 comprises 14 residues. V was pared by 6 bases and J by 4 bases, with 8 bases of the junction left unmatched. Per the germline V gene, CDR1 is MNHNY and CDR2 is SVGAGI (reference sequence). In DNA, the CDR3 is TGTGCCAGCAGAACGGGACAGAGTAGCTATGGCTACACCTTC. It is translated as CASRTGQSSYGYTF.